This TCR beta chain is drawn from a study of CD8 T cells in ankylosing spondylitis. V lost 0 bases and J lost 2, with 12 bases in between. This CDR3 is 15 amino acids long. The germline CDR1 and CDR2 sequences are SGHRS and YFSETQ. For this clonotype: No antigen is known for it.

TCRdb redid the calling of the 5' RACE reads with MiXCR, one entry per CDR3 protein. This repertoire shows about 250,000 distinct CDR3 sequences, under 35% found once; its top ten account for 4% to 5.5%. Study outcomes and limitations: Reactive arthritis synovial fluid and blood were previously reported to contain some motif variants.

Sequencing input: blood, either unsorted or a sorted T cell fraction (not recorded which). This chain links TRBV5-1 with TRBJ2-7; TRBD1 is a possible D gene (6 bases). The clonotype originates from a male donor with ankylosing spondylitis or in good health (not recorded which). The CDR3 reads CASSLETGWPYEQYF. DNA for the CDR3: TGCGCCAGCAGCTTGGAAACAGGGTGGCCCTACGAGCAGTACTTC.